What follows are 22 T cell receptor beta chains derived from one specimen sequenced in a study of cytomegalovirus exposure and HLA in healthy donors. PCR involved 60 Vbeta and 13 Jbeta primers. Libraries were prepared by immunoSEQ multiplex PCR; TCRdb keeps only in-frame clonotypes and omits some of them. Of around 93,000 clones in the sample, over 55% are singletons; the top ten hold approximately 6.3%. The source material was PBMCs. These receptors all stem from a boy aged 5-17 years in good health and CMV-seropositive.

The chain carries TRBV28 and TRBJ2-6, with unresolved D. The CDR3 extends over 15 amino acids. The germline gives CDR1 MDHEN, CDR2 SYDVKM. Deletions cut 3 bases from V and 0 bases from J, with 6 bases between. This chain's CDR3 is CASSLRSSGANVLTF. As DNA, the CDR3 is TGTGCCAGCAGTTTGAGAAGCTCTGGGGCCAACGTCCTGACTTTC.

The chain couples TRBV6-1 to TRBJ1-1; weak D call: TRBD1 (5 bases). The ends were cut back, 7 bases at V and 5 bases at J, with 17 bases in the middle. The length of the CDR3 is 14 residues. Germline V gives CDR1 MNHNS, CDR2 SASEGT. CDR3 nucleotides: TGTGCCAGCAAAAATGTAGGGGATTGGACTGAAGCTTTCTTT. Encoded protein: CASKNVGDWTEAFF.

The J gene is TRBJ2-2, the V gene TRBV19; TRBD1 is a possible D gene (6 bases). The CDR3 has 13 amino acids. Germline lookup yields CDR1 LNHDA and CDR2 SQIVND (reference sequence). The V and J ends lost 6 bases and 2 bases respectively, with 7 bases between them. CDR3 residues: CASRGHNTGELFF. CDR3 sequence (DNA): TGTGCCAGTAGGGGACACAACACCGGGGAGCTGTTTTTT.

This clone was counted only a few times. V is TRBV7-2 and J is TRBJ2-7; TRBD2 might be the D (5 bases). Germline V CDR1 and CDR2: SGHTA, FQGNSA. The ends were cut back, 5 bases at V and 3 bases at J, with 17 bases in the middle. CDR3 length: 15 residues. The CDR3 region is CASSRNSNGLYEQYF. The CDR3 bases are TGTGCCAGCAGCCGAAATTCGAACGGACTCTACGAGCAGTACTTC.

V is TRBV29-1 and J is TRBJ2-7; 13 bases are shared with TRBD2. The CDR3 contains 16 residues. V was clipped by 4 bases and J by 7 bases; unmatched bases: 13. Germline loops: CDR1 SQVTM, CDR2 ANQGSEA. In nucleotides, the CDR3 is TGCAGCGTTGGCCCCCCACTAGCGGGAGGGCCAAGGGAGCAGTACTTC. This gives the protein CSVGPPLAGGPREQYF.

The chain recombines TRBV12-5 with TRBJ1-1, with D possibly being TRBD1 (6 bases). The CDR3 contains 16 residues. V was clipped by 0 bases and J by 1 base, with 12 bases between them. Germline V gene lookup returns CDR1 LGHNT and CDR2 FRNRAP. CDR3 coding DNA: TGTGCTAGTGGTTTGGTACGGACAGCTTCGAACACTGAAGCTTTCTTT. Its translation is CASGLVRTASNTEAFF.

This clone occurred once. The chain combines TRBV30 with TRBJ2-5, with D possibly TRBD2 on 6 matching bases. The assigned J gene may be wrong: the sequence end matches TRBJ2-7 better. CDR3 size: 13 residues. The germline CDR1 and CDR2 sequences are GTSNPN and SVGIG (reference sequence). CDR3 nucleotides: TGTGCCTGGAGTGTAACGGGGGACTACGAGCAGTACTTC. Protein sequence: CAWSVTGDYEQYF.

This clone showed up just a few times. Within the sample, other DNA sequences also encode this same CDR3. The V gene is TRBV19, the J gene TRBJ2-7; TRBD2 matches at 7 bases. Germline CDR1 and CDR2: LNHDA and SQIVND (reference sequence). The CDR3 is 14 residues long. With 5 bases clipped from V and 1 base from J, the junction kept 5 bases outside the gene matches. CDR3 in amino acids: CASSELARSYEQYF. The CDR3 coding sequence is TGTGCCAGTAGTGAACTAGCGAGATCCTACGAGCAGTACTTC.

This clone was detected only once. The gene calls are TRBV9 and TRBJ1-1; weak D call: TRBD1 (6 bases). V was clipped by 4 bases and J by 5 bases, with 15 bases between them. CDR3 length: 14 residues. Germline V lookup: CDR1 SGDLS, CDR2 YYNGEE. CDR3 in DNA: TGTGCCAGCAGCCGATCAGGGGCGAGTACTGAAGCTTTCTTT. Its translation: CASSRSGASTEAFF.

Note on this clone: Compared with germline, one end of the junction differs, possibly owing to a read error. The chain carries TRBV6-1 and TRBJ1-6; D remains ambiguous. CDR1 MNHNS and CDR2 SASEGT come from the germline V gene. The CDR3 extends over 14 amino acids. The CDR3 bases are TGTGCCAGCAGTGAAGGAGGGCGGGGATCCCACCTGTACTTT. The encoded protein is CASSEGGRGSHLYF.

The genes are TRBV5-1 and TRBJ2-3; D is unclear. This CDR3 is 16 amino acids long. Germline loops: CDR1 SGHRS, CDR2 YFSETQ. Trimming left V 4 bases short and J 2 bases short, with 17 bases between. The CDR3 loop reads CASSLVGDGDTDTQYF. CDR3 nucleotides: TGCGCCAGCAGCCTCGTTGGTGACGGAGACACAGATACGCAGTATTTT.

The rearrangement uses TRBV6-6 and TRBJ1-1; the D is unclear. This CDR3 spans 14 amino acids. Trimming removed 5 bases from V and 1 base from J, with 11 bases in between. CDR1 MNHNY and CDR2 SVGAGI come from the germline V gene (reference sequence). The DNA of the CDR3 is TGTGCCAGCAGTCCCTATGAAGCGAACACTGAAGCTTTCTTT. It encodes CASSPYEANTEAFF.

V gene TRBV9 combines with J gene TRBJ1-6; TRBD1 might be the D (5 bases). Trimming left V 3 bases short and J 7 bases short, with 11 bases between. The length of the CDR3 is 14 residues. Looked up from germline, CDR1 is SGDLS and CDR2 is YYNGEE. In nucleotides, the CDR3 is TGTGCCAGCAGCGCCCTCTGGGGCAATTCACCCCTCCACTTT. It translates to CASSALWGNSPLHF.

This chain uses TRBV6-6 with TRBJ1-1; TRBD1 agrees at 8 bases. The germline V gene encodes CDR1 MNHNY and CDR2 SVGAGI (reference sequence). Trimming took 7 bases from V and 4 from J; bases not matched to a gene: 5. This CDR3 has 13 amino acids. The CDR3 loop is CASMAGGSTEAFF. Here the CDR3 DNA reads TGTGCCAGCATGGCAGGGGGCTCCACTGAAGCTTTCTTT.

The rearrangement uses TRBV30 and TRBJ1-6; D is undetermined. Between the trimmed V and J ends, which lost 3 bases and 12 bases, there was a span of 18 bases. Germline-derived CDR1 and CDR2 are GTSNPN and SVGIG (reference sequence). The CDR3 has 14 amino acids. In DNA, the CDR3 is TGTGCCTGGAGCGTCCAGGTGGCCGTGGGACCCCTCCACTTT. Its translation is CAWSVQVAVGPLHF.

This clone was counted a few times. The chain combines TRBV5-8 with TRBJ1-2, with D possibly matching TRBD1 (5 bases). This CDR3 has 13 residues. Germline V gene sequence: CDR1 SGHTS, CDR2 YDEGEE. V was pared by 3 bases and J by 8 bases, with 14 bases between. The CDR3 nucleotides read TGTGCCAGCAGCTCCCGGTGGAGGGGCGGCTACACCTTC. Protein sequence: CASSSRWRGGYTF. The full variable domain, its missing parts supplied by reference TRBV5-8 and TRBJ1-2, is EAGVTQSPTHLIKTRGQQATLRCSPISGHTSVYWYQQALGLGLQFLLWYDEGEERNRGNFPPRFSGRQFPNYSSELNVNALELEDSALYLCASSSRWRGGYTFGSGTRLTVV.

This CDR3 reads CASNKLGGGGDTQYF. The CDR3 DNA reads as TGTGCCAGTAACAAACTGGGAGGAGGTGGAGATACGCAGTATTTT. This chain links TRBV18 with TRBJ2-3, with D possibly matching TRBD2 (6 bases). Trimming shortened V by 9 bases and J by 5 bases, and 21 bases separated the two germline ends. Germline assignment: CDR1 KGHSH and CDR2 LQKENI. This CDR3 has 15 amino acids.

The J gene is TRBJ1-1, the V gene TRBV30; tentative D call: TRBD1 (5 bases). The CDR3 runs 13 residues. CDR1 is GTSNPN, CDR2 SVGIG, per germline (reference sequence). Trimming removed 4 bases from V and 10 bases from J, with 19 bases in between. CDR3 bases: TGTGCCTGGATTACGGACACAACACGGCGAGCTTTCTTT. Protein product: CAWITDTTRRAFF. The whole variable domain, filled in from reference TRBV30 and TRBJ1-1, reads SQTIHQWPATLVQPVGSPLSLECTVEGTSNPNLYWYRQAAGRGLQLLFYSVGIGQISSEVPQNLSASRPQDRQFILSSKKLLLSDSGFYLCAWITDTTRRAFFGQGTRLTVV.

V is TRBV30 and J is TRBJ2-7; 9 nucleotides align to TRBD1. The CDR3 consists of 13 residues. Germline values: CDR1 GTSNPN, CDR2 SVGIG (reference sequence). The J segment lost 6 bases and the V segment lost 2 bases, leaving 5 bases of the junction unmatched. CDR3 coding DNA: TGTGCCTGGAGTCGGACAGGGGCCCCCGAGCAGTACTTC. It yields the protein CAWSRTGAPEQYF.

V is TRBV9 and J is TRBJ2-7; 10 bases agree with TRBD2. CDR1 SGDLS and CDR2 YYNGEE come from the germline V gene. V was pared by 3 bases and J by 6 bases, with 6 bases of the junction left unmatched. The CDR3 has 14 amino acids. The CDR3 DNA reads as TGTGCCAGCAGCGCAAGCGGGGGGGCGGTCGAGCAGTACTTC. It yields the protein CASSASGGAVEQYF.

The chain has TRBV10-1 and TRBJ2-2; D is possibly TRBD2 (5 bases). V dropped 5 bases and J dropped 2 bases, with 9 bases sitting between them. CDR3 length: 14 residues. Germline V gene lookup returns CDR1 WNHNN and CDR2 SYGVQD (reference sequence). CDR3 DNA sequence: TGCGCCAGCAGTAATCGGACTAACACCGGGGAGCTGTTTTTT. The encoded protein is CASSNRTNTGELFF.

This CDR3 is CAWASGGSSYEQYF. CDR3 sequence (DNA): TGTGCCTGGGCCAGCGGGGGGAGCTCCTACGAGCAGTACTTC. J is TRBJ2-7 and V is TRBV30; TRBD2 aligns across 9 bases. This CDR3 region has 14 residues. The trim removed 5 bases at V and 0 bases at J, leaving 5 bases unmatched. Germline CDR1 is GTSNPN and CDR2 is SVGIG (reference sequence).